This paragraph covers one TCR beta chain sequence. The entry originates in a study of CD8+ T cells in alopecia areata. Sorting from PBMCs produced CD4+ and CD8+ T cells. TCR sequencing used cDNA made by reverse transcription of extracted RNA. Data came from immunoSEQ multiplex PCR; TCRdb stores just in-frame clones and leaves some out. The sample includes over 200,000 clones, around 62% of them seen just once. The CDR3 runs 14 residues. V lost 0 bases and J 1 base, leaving 6 bases between the germline ends. Germline assignment: CDR1 MNHNS and CDR2 SASEGT. The chain joins TRBV6-1 to TRBJ2-5; perhaps TRBD1 as D (5 bases). The sequence derives from a human donor with alopecia areata. Material: CD4+ T cells sorted from blood, obtained at week 0. The DNA of the CDR3 is TGTGCCAGCAGTGAAGCGACAGCCCAAGAGACCCAGTACTTC. Its translation is CASSEATAQETQYF.